The 26 T cell receptor beta chains reported below all come from one sample, sequenced in a study of cytomegalovirus exposure and HLA in healthy donors. Measured with immunoSEQ multiplex PCR; TCRdb has only the in-frame clones, and not every one. Among around 400,000 clones listed, roughly 89% were seen once. Sample: PBMCs. These receptors all stem from a woman under 30 in good health and CMV-seronegative.

The chain couples TRBV2 to TRBJ1-2; D remains unclear. This CDR3 has 12 amino acids. Germline V gene lookup returns CDR1 SNHLY and CDR2 FYNNEI. V lost 6 bases, J lost 8 bases, and 13 bases lay in between. The CDR3 DNA follows: TGTGCCAGCAGCTCCGGAGGGATCGGCTACACCTTC. This translates into CASSSGGIGYTF.

Turning to this clone: A junction boundary mismatches the germline segment, possibly from a read error. The chain carries TRBV4-1 and TRBJ2-5; no reliable D call. There are 15 residues in the CDR3. CDR1 MGHRA and CDR2 YSYEKL come from the germline V gene. The CDR3 DNA sequence: TGCGCCAGCAGCCAAGATATCGAGAGCCAACAGACCCAGTACTTC. Translating gives CASSQDIESQQTQYF.

This chain links TRBV30 with TRBJ2-5; a possible D gene is TRBD1 (6 bases). CDR3 size: 16 residues. V was pared by 4 bases and J by 0 bases, with 18 bases between. Per the germline V gene, CDR1 is GTSNPN and CDR2 is SVGIG (reference sequence). The CDR3 here is CAWIQGQRTDQETQYF. The CDR3 nucleotides are TGTGCCTGGATTCAAGGCCAGCGGACAGACCAAGAGACCCAGTACTTC.

The chain is built from TRBV5-6 and TRBJ1-3, with unresolved D. The CDR3 totals 13 residues. Germline V CDR1 and CDR2: SGHDT, YYEEEE. The ends were cut back, 2 bases at V and 8 bases at J, with 11 bases in the middle. The CDR3 sequence: CASSFGNRDTIYF. Written as DNA, the CDR3 is TGTGCCAGCAGCTTCGGAAATCGGGACACCATATATTTT.

V and J are TRBV6-1 and TRBJ2-1; maybe TRBD2 (7 bases). Germline CDR1 and CDR2: MNHNS and SASEGT. The length of the CDR3 is 12 residues. Trimming stripped 5 bases from V and 10 bases from J, with 12 bases between. The DNA of the CDR3 is TGTGCCAGCAGTCCCTGGGGGGGCGAGCAGTTCTTC. Translated, it gives CASSPWGGEQFF.

This chain connects TRBV7-8 to TRBJ2-3; 9 bases agree with TRBD2. The J segment lost 0 bases and the V segment lost 1 base, leaving 5 bases of the junction unmatched. The CDR3 extends over 17 amino acids. The germline CDR1 and CDR2 sequences are SGHVS and FQNEAQ. This CDR3 is CASSLVGTSYSTDTQYF. CDR3 nucleotides: TGTGCCAGCAGCTTAGTTGGGACTAGCTATAGCACAGATACGCAGTATTTT.

The genes are TRBV4-1 and TRBJ2-1; no clear D. V was cut by 1 base and J by 10 bases, with 5 bases left in between. The CDR3 has 11 residues. From germline, CDR1 is MGHRA and CDR2 YSYEKL. CDR3 protein: CASSQGGEQFF. The CDR3 DNA is TGCGCCAGCAGCCAAGGCGGCGAGCAGTTCTTC.

The chain joins TRBV6-5 to TRBJ2-7, with D perhaps TRBD1 (6 bases). V lost 0 bases, J lost 7 bases, and 19 bases lay in between. Germline V CDR1 and CDR2: MNHEY, SVGAGI. The CDR3 has 16 residues. CDR3 coding DNA: TGTGCCAGCAGTTACTCGGGACAAGCCTTAACAATGGAGCAGTACTTC. Its translation is CASSYSGQALTMEQYF.

CDR3 loop: CASSPPGHGNTIYF. The DNA of the CDR3 is TGTGCCAGCTCACCACCGGGACATGGAAACACCATATATTTT. The rearrangement joins TRBV18 to TRBJ1-3, with D perhaps TRBD1 (6 bases). V shed 0 bases and J shed 3 bases, with 6 bases lying between them. Germline V gives CDR1 KGHSH, CDR2 LQKENI. The CDR3 runs 14 residues.

The genes are TRBV19 and TRBJ2-3, with 8 bases identical to TRBD2. V was clipped by 5 bases and J by 6 bases; unmatched bases: 7. The CDR3 length is 14 residues. Germline CDR1 is LNHDA and CDR2 is SQIVND (reference sequence). DNA of the CDR3: TGTGCCAGTAGTTTACGGACTAGCTTGGATACGCAGTATTTT. It is translated as CASSLRTSLDTQYF.

This clone has only one observation. V is TRBV7-9 and J is TRBJ2-7; 9 nucleotides line up with TRBD1. Germline V gene lookup returns CDR1 SEHNR and CDR2 FQNEAQ (reference sequence). The CDR3 is made up of 14 amino acids. The trim removed 4 bases at V and 0 bases at J, leaving 1 base unmatched. The CDR3 reads CASSSGQGSYEQYF. As DNA, the CDR3 is TGTGCCAGCAGCTCGGGACAGGGCTCCTACGAGCAGTACTTC.

This chain uses TRBV6-4 with TRBJ1-5; D unclear. With 6 bases removed from V and 0 bases from J, the gap between germline ends came to 9 bases. The CDR3 is 14 residues long. From germline, CDR1 is MRHNA and CDR2 SNTAGT. This CDR3 reads CASSPSTSNQPQHF. The CDR3 coding sequence is TGTGCCAGCAGCCCGAGTACTAGCAATCAGCCCCAGCATTTT.

The chain joins TRBV30 to TRBJ1-2; TRBD1 aligns across 8 bases. The length of the CDR3 is 13 residues. With 2 bases clipped from V and 4 bases from J, the junction kept 3 bases outside the gene matches. The germline V gene has CDR1 GTSNPN and CDR2 SVGIG (reference sequence). The CDR3 DNA sequence: TGTGCCTGGAGTCGGACAGGGCCCTATGGCTACACCTTC. Its protein product is CAWSRTGPYGYTF.

V is TRBV6-5 and J is TRBJ1-1; D unclear. The CDR3 length is 13 residues. The V end lost 7 bases, the J end lost 1 base, and 10 bases lay between the germline ends. CDR1 is MNHEY and CDR2 is SVGAGI in the germline V gene. The CDR3 sequence: CASTLRENTEAFF. The CDR3 coding sequence is TGTGCCAGCACCCTGAGGGAGAACACTGAAGCTTTCTTT.

This clone came up once. This chain joins TRBV10-1 and TRBJ2-2, with 9 positions matching TRBD2. Germline V CDR1 and CDR2: WNHNN, SYGVQD (reference sequence). The V segment lost 3 bases and the J segment 6 bases; nucleotides outside the gene matches: 5. The CDR3 loop spans 15 amino acids. In DNA, the CDR3 is TGCGCCAGCAGTGAAGTAGCGGGAGTCGCCGGGGAGCTGTTTTTT. Protein sequence: CASSEVAGVAGELFF.

Concerning this clone itself: This sample includes further DNA sequences coding for the same CDR3. This rearrangement joins TRBV27 to TRBJ2-2, with D unresolved. Trimming took off 6 bases at V and 4 bases at J, with 6 bases between the two ends. The length of the CDR3 is 12 residues. From germline, CDR1 is MNHEY and CDR2 SMNVEV (reference sequence). The CDR3 DNA follows: TGTGCCAGCAGCTTCAGCACCGGGGAGCTGTTTTTT. Its translation is CASSFSTGELFF.

V is TRBV6-5 and J is TRBJ2-7; TRBD1 matches at 7 bases. V trimming: 6 bases; J trimming: 5 bases; junction bases outside the gene matches: 10. Germline V lookup: CDR1 MNHEY, CDR2 SVGAGI. The CDR3 runs to 14 residues. The CDR3 DNA reads TGTGCCAGCAGGTTTAAGGGGGCGAGGAACGAGCAGTACTTC. Amino acids: CASRFKGARNEQYF.

This chain joins TRBV27 and TRBJ1-1; maybe TRBD1 (5 bases). Per the germline V gene, CDR1 is MNHEY and CDR2 is SMNVEV (reference sequence). Trimming cost V 2 bases and J 7 bases, with 14 bases left between them. The CDR3 has 14 amino acids. CDR3 coding DNA: TGTGCCAGCAGTTTAGGTGGGGCAAGAAGTGAAGCTTTCTTT. Its translation: CASSLGGARSEAFF.

CDR3 DNA sequence: TGTGCCAGTAGCCCTACAGGGGTTGCATACAATGAGCAGTTCTTC. Residues: CASSPTGVAYNEQFF. V is TRBV19 and J is TRBJ2-1; TRBD1 matches at 7 bases. This CDR3 region has 15 residues. Trimming removed 6 bases from V and 4 bases from J; junction bases left unmatched: 9. CDR1 is LNHDA and CDR2 is SQIVND in the germline V gene (reference sequence).

The chain carries TRBV6-5 and TRBJ1-2; TRBD1 might be the D (6 bases). Germline CDR1 MNHEY, CDR2 SVGAGI. This CDR3 spans 13 amino acids. V dropped 0 bases and J dropped 7 bases, with 9 bases sitting between them. This chain's CDR3 is CASSYSQGSGYTF. The CDR3 coding sequence is TGTGCCAGCAGTTACTCCCAGGGGAGTGGCTACACCTTC.

The V and J genes are TRBV13 and TRBJ1-5; D unresolved. V was clipped by 0 bases and J by 3 bases, with 6 bases between them. The CDR3 consists of 14 residues. Germline V CDR1 and CDR2: PRHDT, FYEKMQ (reference sequence). This CDR3 is CASSLGQINQPQHF. The CDR3 nucleotides read TGTGCCAGCAGCTTAGGACAGATCAATCAGCCCCAGCATTTT.

The rearrangement links TRBV4-2 to TRBJ1-2, with 7 bases that match TRBD1. V lost 2 bases to trimming and J lost 3 bases; unmatched junction nucleotides: 6. Per the germline V gene, CDR1 is LGHNA and CDR2 is YNFKEQ. CDR3 length: 15 residues. The CDR3 bases are TGTGCCAGCAGCCAATCAAGGGGGCTGGACTATGGCTACACCTTC. It yields the protein CASSQSRGLDYGYTF.

DNA for the CDR3: TGTGCCAGCAGTGGTGGACTGATCTCCAAAAACATTCAGTACTTC. Protein product: CASSGGLISKNIQYF. The chain combines TRBV6-1 with TRBJ2-4; D might be TRBD2 (5 bases). Trimming took 4 bases from V and 2 from J, leaving 12 bases between them. Germline V gene sequence: CDR1 MNHNS, CDR2 SASEGT. The CDR3 is made up of 15 amino acids.

This clone was counted once. V and J are TRBV28 and TRBJ1-4; possibly TRBD1 for D (5 bases). Germline loops: CDR1 MDHEN, CDR2 SYDVKM. This CDR3 is 16 amino acids long. V was pared by 4 bases and J by 0 bases, with 12 bases between. CDR3 amino acids: CASSSPGGSTNEKLFF. CDR3 DNA sequence: TGTGCCAGCAGTTCCCCCGGGGGATCAACTAATGAAAAACTGTTTTTT. Full variable domain (remainder filled in from reference TRBV28 and TRBJ1-4): DVKVTQSSRYLVKRTGEKVFLECVQDMDHENMFWYRQDPGLGLRLIYFSYDVKMKEKGDIPEGYSVSREKKERFSLILESASTNQTSMYLCASSSPGGSTNEKLFFGSGTQLSVL.

The CDR3 DNA sequence: TGCGCCAGCAGCTTGGATACTTCCAATGAGCAGTTCTTC. Its protein is CASSLDTSNEQFF. The chain combines TRBV5-1 with TRBJ2-1; D is unresolved. CDR3 length: 13 residues. V was clipped by 0 bases and J by 6 bases, with 7 bases between them. Germline CDR1 is SGHRS and CDR2 is YFSETQ.

V gene TRBV27 combines with J gene TRBJ1-5; 7 bases match TRBD1. Germline CDR1 reads MNHEY; CDR2 reads SMNVEV (reference sequence). The CDR3 sequence is 15 residues long. V was clipped by 1 base and J by 4 bases; unmatched bases: 4. CDR3 DNA: TGTGCCAGCAGTTTATGGTCAGGGGGAAATCAGCCCCAGCATTTT. Amino acids: CASSLWSGGNQPQHF.